What follows is one TCR beta chain and its context. CD45RO-negative, CCR7-positively selected cells formed the naive CD8 fraction, excluding terminally differentiated effector memory CD45RA+ cells. Germline V gives CDR1 MNHEY, CDR2 SMNVEV (reference sequence). V lost 4 bases, J lost 5 bases, and 2 bases stayed unmatched. This CDR3 has 14 residues. This entry is derived from a study of shared clonotypes between healthy human individuals. Generated by immunoSEQ multiplex PCR, the TCRdb table keeps only in-frame clones and is missing some. Of under 2,000,000 clones in the sample, approximately 94% were seen once.

The chain joins TRBV27 to TRBJ2-1; 10 positions agree with TRBD2. The material sequenced was naive CD8+ T cells sorted from blood. The TCR originated in a man between 18 and 35 years old in good health. CDR3 bases: TGTGCCAGCAGTTCAGCGGGAGGGGACAATGAGCAGTTCTTC. Translating it yields CASSSAGGDNEQFF.